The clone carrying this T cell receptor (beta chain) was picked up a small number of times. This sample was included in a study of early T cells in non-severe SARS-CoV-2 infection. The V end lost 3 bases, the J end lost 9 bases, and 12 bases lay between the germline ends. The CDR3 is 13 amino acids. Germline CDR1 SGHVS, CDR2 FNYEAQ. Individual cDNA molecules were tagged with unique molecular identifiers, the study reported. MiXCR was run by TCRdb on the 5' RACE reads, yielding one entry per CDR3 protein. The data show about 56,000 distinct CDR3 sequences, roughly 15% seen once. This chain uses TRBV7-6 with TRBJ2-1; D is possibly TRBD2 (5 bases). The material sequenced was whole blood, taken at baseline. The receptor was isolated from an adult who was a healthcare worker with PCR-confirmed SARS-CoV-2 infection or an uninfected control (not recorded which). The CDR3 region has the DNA TGTGCCAGCAGCTTTTACAGCGAGGGTGAGCAGTTCTTC. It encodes CASSFYSEGEQFF.